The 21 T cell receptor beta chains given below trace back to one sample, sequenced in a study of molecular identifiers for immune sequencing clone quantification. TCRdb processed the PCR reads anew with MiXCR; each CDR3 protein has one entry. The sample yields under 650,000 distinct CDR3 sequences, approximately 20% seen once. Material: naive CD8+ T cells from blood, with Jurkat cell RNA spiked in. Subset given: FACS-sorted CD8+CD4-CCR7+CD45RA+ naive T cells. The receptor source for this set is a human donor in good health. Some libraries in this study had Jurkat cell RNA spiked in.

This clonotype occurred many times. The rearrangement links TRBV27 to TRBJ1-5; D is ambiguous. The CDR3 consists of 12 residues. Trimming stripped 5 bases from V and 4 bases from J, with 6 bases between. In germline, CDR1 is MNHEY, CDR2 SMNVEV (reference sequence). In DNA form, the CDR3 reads TGTGCCAGCAGTAATCAAAATCAGCCCCAGCATTTT. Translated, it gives CASSNQNQPQHF.

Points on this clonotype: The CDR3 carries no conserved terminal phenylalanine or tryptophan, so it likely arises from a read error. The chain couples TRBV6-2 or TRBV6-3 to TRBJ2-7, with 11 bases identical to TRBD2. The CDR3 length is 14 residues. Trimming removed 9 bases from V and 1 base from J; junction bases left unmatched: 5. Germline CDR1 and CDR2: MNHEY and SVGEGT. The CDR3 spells CASGLAGRSYEQYL. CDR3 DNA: TGTGCCAGTGGACTAGCGGGCCGATCCTACGAGCAGTACCTC.

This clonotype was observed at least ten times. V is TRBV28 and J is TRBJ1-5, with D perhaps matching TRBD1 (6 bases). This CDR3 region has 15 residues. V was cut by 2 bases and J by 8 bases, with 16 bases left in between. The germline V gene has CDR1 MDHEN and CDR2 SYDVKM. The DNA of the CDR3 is TGTGCCAGCAGTTTAATCAGGGGCCCCCGGGAGCCCCAGCATTTT. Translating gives CASSLIRGPREPQHF.

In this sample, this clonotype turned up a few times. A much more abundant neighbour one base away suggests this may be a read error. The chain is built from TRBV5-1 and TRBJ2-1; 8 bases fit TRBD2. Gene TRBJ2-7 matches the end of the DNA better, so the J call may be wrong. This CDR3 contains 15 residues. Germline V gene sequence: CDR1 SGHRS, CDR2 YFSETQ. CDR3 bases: TGCGCCTCAAACGGACGGGAGGGCCCCTCCAATGAGCAGTACTTC. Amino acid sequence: CASNGREGPSNEQYF.

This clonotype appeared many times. The CDR3, as DNA: TGTGCCAGCAGCTTAGGTTTTGACGTCGGTTATCAGCCCCAGCATTTT. Translation: CASSLGFDVGYQPQHF. The rearrangement links TRBV7-2 to TRBJ1-5; no reliable D call. CDR1 is SGHTA and CDR2 is FQGNSA in the germline V gene. There are 16 residues in the CDR3. The V end lost 1 base, the J end lost 5 bases, and 15 bases lay between the germline ends.

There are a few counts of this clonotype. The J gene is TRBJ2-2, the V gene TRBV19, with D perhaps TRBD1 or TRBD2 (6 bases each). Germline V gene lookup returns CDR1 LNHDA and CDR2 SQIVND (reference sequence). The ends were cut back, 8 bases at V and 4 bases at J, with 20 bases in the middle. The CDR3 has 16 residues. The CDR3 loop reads CASFALGGVGTGELFF. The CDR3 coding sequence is TGTGCCAGTTTTGCGTTGGGGGGCGTTGGCACCGGGGAGCTGTTTTTT. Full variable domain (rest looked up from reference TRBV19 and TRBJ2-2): DGGITQSPKYLFRKEGQNVTLSCEQNLNHDAMYWYRQDPGQGLRLIYYSQIVNDFQKGDIAEGYSVSREKKESFPLTVTSAQKNPTAFYLCASFALGGVGTGELFFGEGSRLTVL.

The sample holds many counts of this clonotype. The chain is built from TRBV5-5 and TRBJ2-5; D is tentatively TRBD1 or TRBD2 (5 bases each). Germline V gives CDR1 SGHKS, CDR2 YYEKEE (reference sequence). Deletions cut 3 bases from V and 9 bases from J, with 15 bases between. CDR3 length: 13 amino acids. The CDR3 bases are TGTGCCAGCAGCTATGGGGCATCGGGGTCCCAGTACTTC. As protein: CASSYGASGSQYF.

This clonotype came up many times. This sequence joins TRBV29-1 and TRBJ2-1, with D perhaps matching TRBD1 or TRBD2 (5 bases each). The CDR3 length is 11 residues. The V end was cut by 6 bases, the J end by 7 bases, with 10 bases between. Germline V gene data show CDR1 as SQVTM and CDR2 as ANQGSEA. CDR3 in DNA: TGCAGCGTCCCCAGGGAGAATGAGCAGTTCTTC. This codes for CSVPRENEQFF.

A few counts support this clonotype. CDR3 DNA: TGTGCCAGCAGCTTCACCGGGGACAATTCCTACGAGCAGTACTTC. Its protein is CASSFTGDNSYEQYF. V gene TRBV13 combines with J gene TRBJ2-7, with D maybe TRBD1 (6 bases). This CDR3 has 15 amino acids. V lost 3 bases, J lost 1 base, and 13 bases lay in between. Germline-derived CDR1 and CDR2 are PRHDT and FYEKMQ (reference sequence).

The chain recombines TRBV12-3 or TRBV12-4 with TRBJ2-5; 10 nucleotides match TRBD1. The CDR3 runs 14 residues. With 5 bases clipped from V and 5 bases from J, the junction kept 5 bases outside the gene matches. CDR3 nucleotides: TGTGCCAGCAGTCACGGACAGGGGGTCGAGACCCAGTACTTC. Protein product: CASSHGQGVETQYF.

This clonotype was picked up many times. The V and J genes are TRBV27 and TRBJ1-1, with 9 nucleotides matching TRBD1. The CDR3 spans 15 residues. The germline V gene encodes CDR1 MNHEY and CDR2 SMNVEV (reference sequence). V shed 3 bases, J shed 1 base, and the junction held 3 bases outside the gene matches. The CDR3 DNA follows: TGTGCCAGCAGTTTGGGGACAGGGACGAACACTGAAGCTTTCTTT. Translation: CASSLGTGTNTEAFF.

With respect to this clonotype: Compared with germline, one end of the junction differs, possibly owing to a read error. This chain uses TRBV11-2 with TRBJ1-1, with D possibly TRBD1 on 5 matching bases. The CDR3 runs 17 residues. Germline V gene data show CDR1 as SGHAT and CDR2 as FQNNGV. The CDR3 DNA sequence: TGTGTCAGCAGCTCCGCTCTAACGCCCGGGGGTCGGACTGAAGCTTTCTTT. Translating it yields CVSSSALTPGGRTEAFF.

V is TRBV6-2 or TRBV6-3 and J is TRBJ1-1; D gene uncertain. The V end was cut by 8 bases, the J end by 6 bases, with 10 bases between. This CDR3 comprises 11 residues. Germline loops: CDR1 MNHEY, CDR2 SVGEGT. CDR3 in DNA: TGTGCCAGCGGCCCTGGGGCTGAAGCTTTCTTT. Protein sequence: CASGPGAEAFF.

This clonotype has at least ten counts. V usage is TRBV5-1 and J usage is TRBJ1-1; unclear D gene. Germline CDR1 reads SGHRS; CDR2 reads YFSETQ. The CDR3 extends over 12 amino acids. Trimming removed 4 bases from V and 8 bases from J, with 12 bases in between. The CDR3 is CASSPTTGEAFF. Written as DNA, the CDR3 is TGCGCCAGCAGCCCGACGACCGGGGAAGCTTTCTTT. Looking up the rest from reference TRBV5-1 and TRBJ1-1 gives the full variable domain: KAGVTQTPRYLIKTRGQQVTLSCSPISGHRSVSWYQQTPGQGLQFLFEYFSETQRNKGNFPGRFSGRQFSNSRSEMNVSTLELGDSALYLCASSPTTGEAFFGQGTRLTVV.

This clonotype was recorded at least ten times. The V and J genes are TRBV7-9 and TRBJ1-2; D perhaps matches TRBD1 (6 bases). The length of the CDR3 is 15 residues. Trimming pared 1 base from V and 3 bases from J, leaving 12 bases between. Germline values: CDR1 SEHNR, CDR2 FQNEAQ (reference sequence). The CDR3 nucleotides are TGTGCCAGCAGCTTAGAATTCAGACAGGACTATGGCTACACCTTC. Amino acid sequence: CASSLEFRQDYGYTF.

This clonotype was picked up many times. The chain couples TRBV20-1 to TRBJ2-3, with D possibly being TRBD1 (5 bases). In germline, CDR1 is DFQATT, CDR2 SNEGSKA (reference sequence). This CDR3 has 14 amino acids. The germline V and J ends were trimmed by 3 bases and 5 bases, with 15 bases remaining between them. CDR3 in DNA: TGCAGTGCTAGCGGGTCGAAGCAGGGAGATACGCAGTATTTT. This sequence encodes CSASGSKQGDTQYF.

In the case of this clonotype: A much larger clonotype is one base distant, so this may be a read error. The CDR3 DNA reads as TGCGCCAGCAGCCAAGATCGGGCAGACAACTGTGGCTACACCTTC. Protein sequence: CASSQDRADNCGYTF. The J gene is TRBJ1-2, the V gene TRBV4-3; the D is unclear. CDR3 size: 15 residues. CDR1 is LGHNA, CDR2 YSLEER, per germline.

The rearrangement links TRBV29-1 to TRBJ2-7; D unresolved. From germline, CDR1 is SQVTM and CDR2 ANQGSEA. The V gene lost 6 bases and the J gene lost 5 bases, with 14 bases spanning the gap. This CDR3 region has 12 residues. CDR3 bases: TGCAGCGTCTGGGCAGTAGTTAACGAGCAGTACTTC. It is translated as CSVWAVVNEQYF.

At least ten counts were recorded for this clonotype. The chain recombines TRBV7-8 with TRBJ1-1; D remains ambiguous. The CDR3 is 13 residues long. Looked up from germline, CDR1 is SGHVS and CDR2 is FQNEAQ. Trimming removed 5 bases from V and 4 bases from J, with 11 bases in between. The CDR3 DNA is TGTGCCAGCAGCCCAGCCCTGGGCACTGAAGCTTTCTTT. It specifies CASSPALGTEAFF. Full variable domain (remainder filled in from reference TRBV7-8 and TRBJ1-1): GAGVSQSPRYKVAKRGQDVALRCDPISGHVSLFWYQQALGQGPEFLTYFQNEAQLDKSGLPSDRFFAERPEGSVSTLKIQRTQQEDSAVYLCASSPALGTEAFFGQGTRLTVV.

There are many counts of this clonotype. CDR3 sequence reads: CASSIAIIDTQYF. In nucleotides, the CDR3 is TGTGCCAGTAGTATCGCAATCATTGATACGCAGTATTTT. The chain is built from TRBV19 and TRBJ2-3; the D is unclear. Deletions cut 3 bases from V and 6 bases from J, with 10 bases between. The CDR3 contains 13 residues. CDR1 is LNHDA and CDR2 is SQIVND in the germline V gene (reference sequence).

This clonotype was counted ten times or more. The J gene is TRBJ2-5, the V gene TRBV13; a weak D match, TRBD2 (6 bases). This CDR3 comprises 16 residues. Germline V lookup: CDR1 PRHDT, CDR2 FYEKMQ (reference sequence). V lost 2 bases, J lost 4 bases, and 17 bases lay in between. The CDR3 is CASSLMGGDGRETQYF. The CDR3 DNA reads TGTGCCAGCAGCTTAATGGGGGGTGATGGCCGAGAGACCCAGTACTTC.